The 12 T cell receptor beta chains below all came from one sample that was sequenced in a study of tumor and adjacent non-tumor tissue in lung cancer listed by TCRdb under 2018. Bulk unsorted tissue served as the source for RNA extraction, and RNA quality was assessed using a NanoDrop ND-1000 and an Agilent 2100. The library relied on multiplex PCR. The sequencing machine was an Illumina HiSeq 2500. Following protocols modified from ARM-PCR, the researchers constructed TCRbeta libraries through three rounds of nested PCR with primers (Table S4). TCRdb trimmed public reads at Q25 via fastp, called clones via MiXCR and kept in-frame beta chains. When rows share a CDR3 protein, they turn into one entry using the most common DNA and genes. The sample records approximately 130,000 distinct CDR3 sequences, around three fifths of which are singletons. Jointly, the top ten make up around 13% of the sample.

The material sequenced was lung tumor tissue. The receptors were gathered from a young man with non-small cell lung cancer.

The sample holds a few counts of this clonotype. The conserved phenylalanine or tryptophan normally closing the CDR3 is absent here, so this likely arose from a read error. The rearrangement links TRBV20-1 to TRBJ2-5; TRBD2 agrees at 8 bases. This CDR3 comprises 15 residues. Germline loops: CDR1 DFQATT, CDR2 SNEGSKA (reference sequence). V trimming: 5 bases; J trimming: 4 bases; junction bases outside the gene matches: 12. The CDR3 region is CSALASGRIVETQYS. The CDR3 region has the DNA TGCAGTGCTCTAGCAAGCGGGAGAATAGTAGAGACCCAGTACTCC.

The CDR3 DNA is TGCAACGCCAAACACCGGGGCGTGGGCACCTACGAGCAGTACTTC. Translated, it gives CNAKHRGVGTYEQYF. The gene calls are TRBV29-1 and TRBJ2-7, with D perhaps given as TRBD1 or TRBD2 (5 bases each). The CDR3 loop spans 15 amino acids. Germline V gene lookup returns CDR1 SQVTM and CDR2 ANQGSEA.

As concerns this clonotype: It may be a read error: a sequence one base away is much more abundant. CDR3 residues: CVSSNGGQGNTEAFF. The CDR3 region has the DNA TGCGTCAGCAGCAATGGGGGTCAGGGGAACACTGAAGCTTTCTTT. V and J are TRBV5-1 and TRBJ1-1; the D gene is possibly TRBD1 (5 bases). CDR1 is SGHRS, CDR2 YFSETQ, per germline. The CDR3 is 15 amino acids.

Many counts were recorded for this clonotype. V is TRBV12-3 or TRBV12-4 and J is TRBJ1-2; 11 bases line up with TRBD1. The CDR3 is 14 residues long. Germline trimming cut 3 bases from V and 8 bases from J; bases unmatched to any gene: 5. The CDR3: CASSFGTGGRGYTF. The CDR3 DNA reads TGTGCCAGCAGTTTTGGGACAGGGGGACGCGGCTACACCTTC.

On this clonotype itself: One end of the junction fails to match germline, which may point to a read error. The V and J genes are TRBV6-5 and TRBJ1-6; unclear D gene. Germline CDR1 reads MNHEY; CDR2 reads SVGAGI. There are 15 residues in the CDR3. This CDR3 reads CATSYSDGNNSPLYF. CDR3 sequence (DNA): TGTGCCACCAGTTACTCCGACGGAAACAATTCACCCCTCTACTTT.

For this clonotype: Being one base from a much bigger clone, this may be a read error. The CDR3 nucleotides are TGCAGTGCTAGCAAACCGGGACAGGGGTTGGAGACCCAGTACTTC. Translating it yields CSASKPGQGLETQYF. The chain carries TRBV20-1 and TRBJ2-5, with 10 bases lining up with TRBD1. CDR1 is DFQATT, CDR2 SNEGSKA, per germline (reference sequence). Unmatched junction bases numbered 9, after V lost 3 bases and J lost 5 bases. The CDR3 spans 15 residues.

As concerns this clonotype: A much larger clone lies one base from this, so it may be a read error. The chain couples TRBV20-1 to TRBJ1-3, with D unresolved. The germline CDR1 and CDR2 sequences are DFQATT and SNEGSKA (reference sequence). The length of the CDR3 is 14 residues. The CDR3 protein is CSASPGPSGNTIHF. In nucleotides, the CDR3 is TGCAGTGCTAGTCCAGGACCCTCTGGAAACACCATACATTTT.

This clonotype was seen only a few times. V and J are TRBV12-3 or TRBV12-4 and TRBJ2-1; D is uncertain. The CDR3 spans 17 residues. Trimming removed 2 bases at V and 1 base at J, with 15 bases between. DNA of the CDR3: TGTGCCAGCAGTTTAAAGCTAGGGCGCTTTTCCTACAATGAGCAGTTCTTC. Protein sequence: CASSLKLGRFSYNEQFF.

With regard to this clonotype: It may be a read error: a sequence one base away is much more abundant. This rearrangement joins TRBV7-9 to TRBJ2-7; 7 bases line up with TRBD1. Germline lookup yields CDR1 SEHNR and CDR2 FQNEAQ (reference sequence). Trimming cost V 5 bases and J 1 base; bases outside gene matches: 2. The CDR3 sequence is 13 residues long. In DNA, the CDR3 is TGTGCCAGCAGCCGGGACAGTTCCTACGAGCAGTACTTC. This gives the protein CASSRDSSYEQYF.

Comment on this clonotype: A much more abundant neighbour one base away suggests this may be a read error. V is TRBV6-1 and J is TRBJ2-2; 10 bases line up with TRBD2. The germline V gene encodes CDR1 MNHNS and CDR2 SASEGT. The V gene end was trimmed by 2 bases and the J gene end by 6 bases; junction bases not matched to a gene: 3. This CDR3 spans 15 amino acids. DNA of the CDR3: TGTGCCAGCAGTGAACTAGCGGGAGACGCCGGGGAGCTGTTTTTT. The encoded protein is CASSELAGDAGELFF.

This clonotype was picked up many times. The genes are TRBV4-1 and TRBJ2-3, with D unclear. With 0 bases removed from V and 6 bases from J, the gap between germline ends came to 10 bases. CDR3 size: 14 residues. The germline V gene has CDR1 MGHRA and CDR2 YSYEKL. The CDR3: CASSQDPSKDTQYF. CDR3 in DNA: TGCGCCAGCAGCCAAGATCCTAGTAAGGATACGCAGTATTTT.

Remarks on this clonotype: Being one base from a much bigger clone, this may be a read error. The V and J genes are TRBV6-5 and TRBJ2-5, with 11 bases aligning to TRBD2. The length of the CDR3 is 15 residues. CDR1 MNHEY and CDR2 SVGAGI come from the germline V gene. CDR3 protein: CASIYRGLAEETQYF. The CDR3 DNA reads TGTGCCAGCATTTACCGGGGACTAGCGGAAGAGACCCAGTACTTC.